Below, 22 T cell receptor beta chains from the same sample are listed, as sequenced in a study of B cell selection in AIRE deficiency. Libraries were prepared by immunoSEQ multiplex PCR; TCRdb keeps only in-frame clonotypes and omits some of them. The sample includes fewer than 30,000 clones, about 95% seen only once; the top ten take roughly 0.2%. The sorted conventional CD4 T cells were gated as CD4+CD127+. The sequencing input was CD4+CD127+ conventional T cells sorted from PBMCs. The receptors come from a human donor in good health.

The chain is built from TRBV5-1 and TRBJ2-1; TRBD2 might be the D (6 bases). Germline V gene sequence: CDR1 SGHRS, CDR2 YFSETQ. The length of the CDR3 is 13 residues. The ends were cut back, 0 bases at V and 12 bases at J, with 13 bases in the middle. In nucleotides, the CDR3 is TGCGCCAGCAGCTTGGCTCCTGGGGGGATGCAGTTCTTC. Amino acids: CASSLAPGGMQFF.

The genes are TRBV6-1 and TRBJ1-2; D may be TRBD1 (6 bases). V was cut by 3 bases and J by 4 bases, with 12 bases left in between. The length of the CDR3 is 14 residues. In germline, CDR1 is MNHNS, CDR2 SASEGT. The DNA of the CDR3 is TGTGCCAGCAGTGAGTGGGCAGGGGTCTATGGCTACACCTTC. Translating gives CASSEWAGVYGYTF.

The chain has TRBV10-3 and TRBJ2-1; D not certain. The CDR3 length is 15 residues. With 11 bases removed from V and 9 bases from J, the gap between germline ends came to 26 bases. Germline V gene lookup returns CDR1 ENHRY and CDR2 SYGVKD. The CDR3, as DNA: TGTGCCCACTCCCCTTGGCGGCAAGAGGTGGGTGAGCAGTTCTTC. It yields the protein CAHSPWRQEVGEQFF.

V gene TRBV15 combines with J gene TRBJ2-1; D remains unclear. CDR3 size: 13 residues. V was clipped by 5 bases and J by 4 bases, with 9 bases between them. Germline-derived CDR1 and CDR2 are LNHNV and YYDKDF (reference sequence). The CDR3 is CATSGREYNEQFF. The CDR3, as DNA: TGTGCCACCAGCGGTAGGGAATACAATGAGCAGTTCTTC. The variable domain in full, with the rest retrieved from reference TRBV15 and TRBJ2-1, is DAMVIQNPRYQVTQFGKPVTLSCSQTLNHNVMYWYQQKSSQAPKLLFHYYDKDFNNEADTPDNFQSRRPNTSFCFLDIRSPGLGDTAMYLCATSGREYNEQFFGPGTRLTVL.

This rearrangement joins TRBV20-1 to TRBJ2-1; D gene uncertain. Germline CDR1 reads DFQATT; CDR2 reads SNEGSKA (reference sequence). Trimming stripped 8 bases from V and 6 bases from J, with 8 bases between. The CDR3 runs 10 residues. Here the CDR3 reads CSPWSNEQFF. DNA for the CDR3: TGCAGTCCGTGGTCCAATGAGCAGTTCTTC.

The rearrangement uses TRBV9 and TRBJ2-1; 9 positions match TRBD2. J gave up 4 bases and V 4 bases, and 9 bases lay outside the gene matches. From germline, CDR1 is SGDLS and CDR2 YYNGEE. The CDR3 length is 16 residues. The chain's CDR3 is CASSKGGLAGYNEQFF. DNA of the CDR3: TGTGCCAGCAGCAAGGGGGGCCTAGCGGGGTACAATGAGCAGTTCTTC.

J is TRBJ2-1 and V is TRBV6-1, with D possibly TRBD1 on 7 matching bases. Germline values: CDR1 MNHNS, CDR2 SASEGT. The V gene lost 4 bases and the J gene lost 3 bases, with 13 bases spanning the gap. The CDR3 runs to 15 residues. The CDR3 is CASSVQGGHYNEQFF. The DNA of the CDR3 is TGTGCCAGCAGTGTTCAGGGGGGTCACTACAATGAGCAGTTCTTC.

This rearrangement joins TRBV5-3 to TRBJ2-7, with 7 bases identical to TRBD2. TRBV5-3 is an open reading frame, and its role is uncertain. V lost 0 bases to trimming and J lost 2 bases; unmatched junction nucleotides: 14. The CDR3 is 18 residues long. Here the CDR3 DNA reads TGTGCCAGAAGCTTGGGACCCACCCCCCCAGCGGGAACCTACGAGCAGTACTTC. Its translation is CARSLGPTPPAGTYEQYF.

This chain uses TRBV29-1 with TRBJ2-2; TRBD1 aligns across 7 bases. The CDR3 has 14 residues. V lost 8 bases, J lost 0 bases, and 6 bases stayed unmatched. Germline CDR1 reads SQVTM; CDR2 reads ANQGSEA. The CDR3, as DNA: TGCAGCACCCCCGGGACAGCGAACACCGGGGAGCTGTTTTTT. Encoded protein: CSTPGTANTGELFF.

V and J are TRBV28 and TRBJ1-1, with TRBD1 identical over 10 bases. From germline, CDR1 is MDHEN and CDR2 SYDVKM. Unmatched junction bases numbered 13, after V lost 7 bases and J lost 11 bases. The CDR3 consists of 14 residues. This CDR3 is CASTLTGGEINAFF. The DNA of the CDR3 is TGTGCCAGCACGCTGACAGGGGGCGAAATTAACGCTTTCTTT.

This rearrangement joins TRBV6-5 to TRBJ2-5; TRBD2 matches 14 bases. Looked up from germline, CDR1 is MNHEY and CDR2 is SVGAGI. Losses at the gene ends were 4 bases for V and 4 bases for J; bases not matched to a gene: 5. This CDR3 contains 16 residues. The CDR3 loop is CASSSGLAGGRETQYF. The CDR3 DNA reads as TGTGCCAGCAGTTCCGGACTAGCGGGAGGACGAGAGACCCAGTACTTC.

This chain joins TRBV11-2 and TRBJ2-1; D is unresolved. Germline CDR1 is SGHAT and CDR2 is FQNNGV. There are 15 residues in the CDR3. The V and J ends lost 4 bases and 5 bases respectively, with 15 bases between them. The CDR3 DNA follows: TGTGCCAGCAGCTACGACCCTAACGTTAACAATGAGCAGTTCTTC. It codes for CASSYDPNVNNEQFF.

This clone was picked up one time. The V gene is TRBV7-2, the J gene TRBJ1-6; D gene ambiguous. The V end lost 5 bases, the J end lost 9 bases, and 14 bases lay between the germline ends. The CDR3 has 14 residues. In germline, CDR1 is SGHTA, CDR2 FQGNSA. The CDR3 sequence is CASSEYRWGSPLHF. The DNA for the CDR3 is TGTGCCAGCAGCGAGTACCGCTGGGGTTCACCCCTCCACTTT.

The chain carries TRBV4-2 and TRBJ2-7; tentatively, D is TRBD2 (7 bases). This CDR3 contains 15 residues. V lost 0 bases, J lost 3 bases, and 12 bases lay in between. Per germline, CDR1 LGHNA and CDR2 YNFKEQ. The CDR3 sequence: CASSQDAGGRYEQYF. CDR3 coding DNA: TGTGCCAGCAGCCAAGATGCCGGGGGGCGCTACGAGCAGTACTTC.

The chain carries TRBV28 and TRBJ1-1; no clear D gene. The V end lost 2 bases, the J end lost 0 bases, and 1 base lay between the germline ends. Germline CDR1 reads MDHEN; CDR2 reads SYDVKM. The CDR3 runs 12 residues. DNA for the CDR3: TGTGCCAGCAGTTTAATGAACACTGAAGCTTTCTTT. Translating it yields CASSLMNTEAFF.

The J gene is TRBJ1-5, the V gene TRBV5-5; the D is unclear. V was shortened by 1 base and J by 5 bases, with 22 bases between the two germline ends. Germline lookup yields CDR1 SGHKS and CDR2 YYEKEE (reference sequence). There are 18 residues in the CDR3. Here the CDR3 reads CASSLLHRGGEVDQPQHF. In DNA, the CDR3 is TGTGCCAGCAGCTTGTTGCATAGAGGTGGGGAGGTTGATCAGCCCCAGCATTTT.

This chain uses TRBV7-3 with TRBJ2-6; D gene unclear. Germline V gene sequence: CDR1 SGHTA, CDR2 FQGTGA. The CDR3 is 15 residues long. Deletions cut 5 bases from V and 2 bases from J, with 10 bases between. In DNA form, the CDR3 reads TGTGCCAGCAGCCCCCTCCAAGCTGGGGCCAACGTCCTGACTTTC. This encodes CASSPLQAGANVLTF.

This rearrangement joins TRBV4-3 to TRBJ2-5; D possibly corresponds to TRBD2 (5 bases). CDR1 LGHNA and CDR2 YSLEER come from the germline V gene. Between the trimmed V and J ends, which lost 0 bases and 2 bases, there was a span of 16 bases. The CDR3 spans 17 residues. For the CDR3, the DNA is TGCGCCAGCAGCCAAGATAGGGCGGGTACGGGGCAAGAGACCCAGTACTTC. This gives the protein CASSQDRAGTGQETQYF.

Regarding this clone: The same CDR3 can be traced to other DNA sequences in this sample. The genes are TRBV5-1 and TRBJ2-3; D not certain. Germline-derived CDR1 and CDR2 are SGHRS and YFSETQ. V lost 0 bases and J 3 bases, leaving 5 bases between the germline ends. The CDR3 runs 13 residues. CDR3 sequence: CASSLGGTDTQYF. CDR3 sequence (DNA): TGCGCCAGCAGCTTGGGCGGAACAGATACGCAGTATTTT.

The chain combines TRBV28 with TRBJ1-1; D remains unclear. There are 15 residues in the CDR3. The ends were cut back, 7 bases at V and 0 bases at J, with 15 bases in the middle. Germline values: CDR1 MDHEN, CDR2 SYDVKM. The CDR3: CASNSIGDLNTEAFF. In DNA, the CDR3 is TGTGCCAGCAACTCTATCGGGGATTTGAACACTGAAGCTTTCTTT.

The genes are TRBV19 and TRBJ2-5; D might be TRBD1 (6 bases). The V end lost 7 bases, the J end lost 2 bases, and 17 bases lay between the germline ends. This CDR3 has 15 amino acids. Germline V gene sequence: CDR1 LNHDA, CDR2 SQIVND (reference sequence). The CDR3 DNA reads TGTGCCAGTAAAGGGGGTACGGCCCTTCAAGAGACCCAGTACTTC. Protein product: CASKGGTALQETQYF.

The rearrangement uses TRBV9 and TRBJ1-2, with a weak D call TRBD1 (5 bases). The ends were cut back, 0 bases at V and 4 bases at J, with 16 bases in the middle. CDR1 is SGDLS and CDR2 is YYNGEE in the germline V gene. The CDR3 spans 16 residues. The CDR3 sequence is CASSVEGGATAYGYTF. CDR3 in DNA: TGTGCCAGCAGCGTAGAGGGAGGGGCCACGGCCTATGGCTACACCTTC.